This T cell receptor beta chain originates from a study of CD8 T cells in ankylosing spondylitis. Study-wide findings and caveats: Made up of under 10 highly homologous variants, a TCR beta motif appeared characteristic of ankylosing spondylitis blood. Researchers reportedly found disease-linked clones significantly enriched in matched ankylosing spondylitis synovial fluid. Earlier authors reported some of these motif variants in reactive arthritis synovial fluid and blood.

Concerning this clonotype itself: What it recognizes is unknown.

Quantitative 5'-RACE was performed with molecular barcodes, and it yielded the TCR beta libraries. TCRdb re-called the 5' RACE reads through MiXCR, storing one row per CDR3 protein. The table lists about 180,000 distinct CDR3 sequences, just over 9.5% of them singletons, with roughly 16% in the top ten. Germline V CDR1 and CDR2: SGDLS, YYNGEE. Trimming removed 0 bases from V and 3 bases from J; junction bases left unmatched: 10. The CDR3 runs 18 residues. This clonotype was sampled from a female donor with ankylosing spondylitis or in good health (not recorded which). The V gene is TRBV9, the J gene TRBJ2-2; 8 nucleotides match TRBD2. Sequencing used blood, either unsorted or a sorted T cell fraction (not recorded which). CDR3 amino acids: CASSVEVREGRDTGELFF. The CDR3 region has the DNA TGTGCCAGCAGCGTAGAAGTCCGGGAGGGCCGGGACACCGGGGAGCTGTTTTTT.